These 17 T cell receptor beta chains share one sample of origin, sequenced in a study of cytomegalovirus exposure and HLA in healthy donors. PCR primers comprised 60 Vbeta and 13 Jbeta primers. Libraries were prepared by immunoSEQ multiplex PCR; TCRdb keeps only in-frame clonotypes and omits some of them. The sample has 75,000 to 95,000 clones; about 83% are singletons. Sequenced: PBMCs. The origin of the receptors is a woman aged 18-29 years in good health and CMV-seropositive.

The chain recombines TRBV9 with TRBJ2-7; TRBD1 is a possible D gene (6 bases). The CDR3 has 14 amino acids. Per germline, CDR1 SGDLS and CDR2 YYNGEE. V lost 3 bases to trimming and J lost 2 bases, with 12 bases between them. The CDR3 DNA is TGTGCCAGCAGCGAACAGGGCCTAACCTACGAGCAGTACTTC. Translated: CASSEQGLTYEQYF.

The chain combines TRBV10-1 with TRBJ2-4; D uncertain. This CDR3 is 13 amino acids long. Trimming took 2 bases from V and 5 from J, leaving 7 bases between them. Looked up from germline, CDR1 is WNHNN and CDR2 is SYGVQD (reference sequence). The CDR3: CASSEGGENIQYF. The CDR3 DNA reads as TGCGCCAGCAGTGAGGGCGGAGAAAACATTCAGTACTTC.

The V and J genes are TRBV5-1 and TRBJ2-1; 13 nucleotides agree with TRBD2. The CDR3 is 14 amino acids. V trimming: 4 bases; J trimming: 7 bases; junction bases outside the gene matches: 2. Germline V lookup: CDR1 SGHRS, CDR2 YFSETQ. The CDR3 is CASSTSGGANEQFF. The CDR3, as DNA: TGCGCCAGCAGCACTAGCGGGGGGGCTAATGAGCAGTTCTTC. The complete variable domain, with remaining parts taken from reference TRBV5-1 and TRBJ2-1, reads KAGVTQTPRYLIKTRGQQVTLSCSPISGHRSVSWYQQTPGQGLQFLFEYFSETQRNKGNFPGRFSGRQFSNSRSEMNVSTLELGDSALYLCASSTSGGANEQFFGPGTRLTVL.

This clone showed up just once. V usage is TRBV10-2 and J usage is TRBJ2-2; perhaps TRBD2 as D (5 bases). Germline V gene sequence: CDR1 WSHSY, CDR2 SAAADI. This CDR3 has 14 residues. Trimming took off 3 bases at V and 5 bases at J, with 10 bases between the two ends. CDR3 sequence reads: CASSDLRETGELFF. DNA of the CDR3: TGCGCCAGCAGTGATTTGAGGGAAACCGGGGAGCTGTTTTTT.

The chain uses TRBV7-2 and TRBJ2-1; D ambiguous. CDR3 size: 16 residues. Germline CDR1 and CDR2: SGHTA and FQGNSA. Trimming shortened V by 1 base and J by 4 bases, and 14 bases separated the two germline ends. The CDR3 spells CASSLGSSVTYNEQFF. CDR3 nucleotides: TGTGCCAGCAGCTTAGGGTCTTCAGTTACATACAATGAGCAGTTCTTC.

This chain links TRBV7-9 with TRBJ2-5; D is undetermined. V was pared by 5 bases and J by 5 bases, with 12 bases between. Germline lookup yields CDR1 SEHNR and CDR2 FQNEAQ (reference sequence). The CDR3 runs to 13 residues. The CDR3 protein is CASSPLTLETQYF. CDR3 sequence (DNA): TGTGCCAGCAGCCCCCTCACTCTGGAGACCCAGTACTTC.

This chain joins TRBV29-1 and TRBJ2-3, with TRBD2 matching over 7 bases. Trimming took 6 bases from V and 4 from J; bases not matched to a gene: 7. This CDR3 comprises 13 residues. The germline CDR1 and CDR2 sequences are SQVTM and ANQGSEA. CDR3 loop: CSVTGGSADTQYF. Written as DNA, the CDR3 is TGCAGCGTGACCGGGGGGTCTGCAGATACGCAGTATTTT.

The chain couples TRBV7-9 to TRBJ2-7; TRBD2 matches at 8 bases. The CDR3 runs 16 residues. V trimming: 5 bases; J trimming: 1 base; junction bases outside the gene matches: 10. Germline V gives CDR1 SEHNR, CDR2 FQNEAQ (reference sequence). The CDR3 sequence is CASSPLGLARSYEQYF. The CDR3, as DNA: TGTGCCAGCAGCCCCCTCGGACTAGCCCGGTCCTACGAGCAGTACTTC.

This chain uses TRBV7-6 with TRBJ1-1; a possible D gene is TRBD1 (5 bases). The ends were cut back, 1 base at V and 0 bases at J, with 9 bases in the middle. Germline V gene sequence: CDR1 SGHVS, CDR2 FNYEAQ. CDR3 size: 15 residues. CDR3 bases: TGTGCCAGCAGCTTAGGCGACAGCTTGAACACTGAAGCTTTCTTT. Its protein is CASSLGDSLNTEAFF.

V and J are TRBV6-6 and TRBJ2-7, with D perhaps TRBD1 (6 bases). V was shortened by 6 bases and J by 0 bases, with 9 bases between the two germline ends. This CDR3 contains 13 residues. Germline loops: CDR1 MNHNY, CDR2 SVGAGI (reference sequence). CDR3 sequence: CASSMDSSYEQYF. CDR3 sequence (DNA): TGTGCCAGCAGCATGGACAGCTCCTACGAGCAGTACTTC.

The rearrangement uses TRBV28 and TRBJ1-5; 7 bases align to TRBD1. Looked up from germline, CDR1 is MDHEN and CDR2 is SYDVKM. J gave up 4 bases and V 7 bases, and 10 bases lay outside the gene matches. CDR3 length: 15 residues. The CDR3 region has the DNA TGTGCCAGCACTTCCCATACAGGGGCGAATCAGCCCCAGCATTTT. Protein sequence: CASTSHTGANQPQHF.

The V gene is TRBV19, the J gene TRBJ2-5; TRBD1 is a possible D gene (5 bases). V was trimmed by 8 bases and J by 2 bases, leaving 18 bases between them. The CDR3 has 15 amino acids. CDR1 and CDR2 from the germline V gene are LNHDA and SQIVND (reference sequence). The chain's CDR3 is CASGAFSSGQETQYF. The CDR3 DNA sequence: TGTGCCAGTGGGGCCTTTAGCTCCGGACAAGAGACCCAGTACTTC.

The genes are TRBV2 and TRBJ1-6, with D possibly matching TRBD1 (5 bases). The germline V and J ends were trimmed by 1 base and 5 bases, with 9 bases remaining between them. Per the germline V gene, CDR1 is SNHLY and CDR2 is FYNNEI. This CDR3 region has 15 residues. This chain's CDR3 is CASSEEIGDNSPLHF. CDR3 in DNA: TGTGCCAGCAGTGAAGAGATAGGGGATAATTCACCCCTCCACTTT. The whole variable domain, filled in from reference TRBV2 and TRBJ1-6, reads EPEVTQTPSHQVTQMGQEVILRCVPISNHLYFYWYRQILGQKVEFLVSFYNNEISEKSEIFDDQFSVERPDGSNFTLKIRSTKLEDSAMYFCASSEEIGDNSPLHFGNGTRLTVT.

The chain combines TRBV5-1 with TRBJ2-7; D gene ambiguous. This CDR3 comprises 15 residues. CDR1 and CDR2 (germline): SGHRS, YFSETQ. The ends were cut back, 7 bases at V and 2 bases at J, with 19 bases in the middle. The CDR3 DNA follows: TGCGCCAGCCGCTCCCTAGACGAAATCCCCTACGAGCAGTACTTC. Protein: CASRSLDEIPYEQYF.

The chain joins TRBV5-6 to TRBJ2-1; 8 positions agree with TRBD2. Trimming cost V 0 bases and J 1 base; bases outside gene matches: 6. The CDR3 covers 17 residues. Looked up from germline, CDR1 is SGHDT and CDR2 is YYEEEE. The CDR3: CASSLVGSGVSYNEQFF. The CDR3, as DNA: TGTGCCAGCAGCTTGGTGGGTAGCGGGGTATCCTACAATGAGCAGTTCTTC.

Comments on this clone: One end of the junction fails to match germline, which may point to a read error. The chain joins TRBV10-2 to TRBJ2-7; a weak D match, TRBD2 (5 bases). The CDR3 totals 14 residues. The germline gives CDR1 WSHSY, CDR2 SAAADI. DNA for the CDR3: TGCGCCAGCAATGAGAACCGGGAACCTTACGAGCAGTACTTC. Its protein product is CASNENREPYEQYF.

This clone is a singleton in its sample. This chain uses TRBV4-2 with TRBJ1-1, with 10 bases that match TRBD1. Trimming at V came to 4 bases and at J to 0 bases, leaving 2 bases not matched to a gene. The CDR3 totals 15 residues. In germline, CDR1 is LGHNA, CDR2 YNFKEQ. The CDR3 nucleotides read TGTGCCAGCAGCCGGGGACAGGGGTTGAACACTGAAGCTTTCTTT. This encodes CASSRGQGLNTEAFF.